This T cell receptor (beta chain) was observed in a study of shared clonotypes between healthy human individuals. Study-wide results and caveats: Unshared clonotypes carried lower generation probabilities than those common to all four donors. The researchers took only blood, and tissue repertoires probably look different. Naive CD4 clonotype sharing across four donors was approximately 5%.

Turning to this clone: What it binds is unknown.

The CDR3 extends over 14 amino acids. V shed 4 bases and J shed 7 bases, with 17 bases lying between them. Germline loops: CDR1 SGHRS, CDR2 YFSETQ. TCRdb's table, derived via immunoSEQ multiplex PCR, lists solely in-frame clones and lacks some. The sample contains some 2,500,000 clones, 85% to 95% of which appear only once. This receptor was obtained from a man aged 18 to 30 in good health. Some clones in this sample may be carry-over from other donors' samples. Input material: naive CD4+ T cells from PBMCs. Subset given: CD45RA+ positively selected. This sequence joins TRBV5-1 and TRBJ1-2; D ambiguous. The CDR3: CASSQGPSAGGYTF. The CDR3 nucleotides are TGCGCCAGCAGCCAAGGGCCCTCCGCGGGTGGCTACACCTTC.